This T cell receptor beta chain comes out of a study of T cell responses to AZD1222 COVID-19 vaccine. Overall study results and limits: Donors were largely white British and mainly female; clonal diversity was possibly underestimated.

As regards this clone: The antigen remains unidentified.

Germline assignment: CDR1 LNHDA and CDR2 SQIVND (reference sequence). J gave up 7 bases and V 3 bases, and 9 bases lay outside the gene matches. The length of the CDR3 is 16 residues. Produced via immunoSEQ multiplex PCR; TCRdb's table is partial and in-frame only. The sample shows roughly 190,000 clones, 85% to 95% of them seen only once. The clonotype originates from an adult who received the MenACWY meningococcal vaccine as a control. The sequenced sample was peripheral blood, obtained 28 days after the second dose of the MenACWY control vaccine. V and J are TRBV19 and TRBJ1-5; 10 positions agree with TRBD1. The CDR3 DNA follows: TGTGCCAGTAGTATGAGGACAGGGGGTACGCGACAGCCCCAGCATTTT. Encoded protein: CASSMRTGGTRQPQHF.